This TCR beta chain appears in the sequencing data of a study of identical twins listed by TCRdb under 2016. In the study overall: The study deep-sequenced TCR alpha and beta repertoires from monozygotic twins, unrelated adults of various ages and cord blood to test whether fetal clonotypes persist. To rule out contamination, the twin experiments were replicated at different times with different library preparation protocols.

This clonotype was detected ten times or more. No cognate antigen has been identified for it. No clone much larger than this one lies a single base away; base qualities are absent. Libraries were made using 5' RACE. This sample was sequenced with an Illumina HiSeq 2000. Template switching added a universal primer binding site, and the final cDNA carried a unique molecular identifier that allowed TCR cDNA molecules to be counted accurately. Specific primers in the conserved constant-segment region were used to synthesize first-strand cDNA for TCR alpha and beta chains. To control for contamination, each cDNA library was double barcoded with a SMART-Mk sample barcode plus Illumina barcodes. TruSeq adapter sequences and Illumina sample barcodes were added in two successive PCR steps. TCR alpha and beta cDNA libraries were sequenced on the Illumina HiSeq platform with custom primers. Per the authors' processing: Raw reads were processed with MiGEC to extract unique molecular identifiers, and MiXCR was used to determine CDR3 positions. For each individual, recombination models were inferred using an EM algorithm with the repgenHMM and IGoR tools. Shared clonotype analysis was performed with the tcR package in R, normalizing sharing by the product of cloneset sizes. Out-of-frame nonproductive sequences were analyzed to study raw recombination free of thymic and clonal selection effects. The public reads were run again by TCRdb, first through fastp at Q25 and then through MiXCR, and only productive beta chains were kept. Rows with a matching CDR3 protein are joined into one entry that keeps the most common DNA and genes. The V and J calls reflect TCRdb's pipeline rather than the authors' work. The sample records about 690,000 distinct CDR3 sequences, 21% of which are singletons. The top ten constitute 4.3% of the sample.

Only healthy Caucasian donors were included. The twin cohort consisted of three pairs of female monozygotic twins, all aged roughly 18 to 29 years. Peripheral blood mononuclear cells were used as the source from which RNA for TCR libraries was isolated. Via the germline V gene, CDR1 is SQVTM and CDR2 ANQGSEA. Measured from the cysteine to the phenylalanine, the CDR3 is 14 residues long. Only CDR3 DNA is held: 42 bases, read in frame from base 1. Trimming takes 3 bases from V and 1 base from J, and the germline ends sit 9 bases apart. On the study overall, not on this receptor specifically: Out-of-frame TCR alpha sequences shared between twins showed an excess of low generation-probability sequences compared with coincidental sharing between unrelated individuals. Out-of-frame TCR alpha sharing in monozygotic twins was systematically underestimated by recombination models, whereas sharing between unrelated individuals was in agreement with the recombination models. Fewer insertions were carried by abundant cord blood beta clonotypes; a weaker similar trend was observed in young adult naive repertoires, while no such trend was observed in memory repertoires. Conclusions relied on cross-sectional statistical analysis, since the same donors could not be followed over many years. Invariant T cells such as MAIT and iNKT could partly confound zero-insertion analyses, though diverse VJ usage argued against this for most clonotypes. In beta out-of-frame sequences, excess twin sharing was weaker, because having fewer shared sequences lowered the signal-to-noise ratio.

These data were also reused for a study on T cells expressing NK-cell markers. Taken from the second paper: In sorted CD3+CD56+NKG2C+, CD3+CD56+NKG2C- and CD3+CD56-NKG2C+ T-cell subsets from about 8 donors, TCR beta-chain repertoires were profiled. Of the eight sequenced donors, seven were found to be HCMV-seropositive and one was found to be HCMV-seronegative. In several experiments an anti-gammadeltaTCR antibody was added to restrict sorting to alphabetaTCR-expressing T cells. In more than 5 donors, the dominant CD3+CD56+NKG2C+ clonotypes ranked among the top 10 CD8+ clonotypes, making up roughly 1.0-7.0% of CD8+ T cells. Those dominant clonotypes were again the most abundant among CD3+CD56-NKG2C+ cells in a handful of donors, at roughly 25-60.1%. It remained unclear whether the expanded NKG2C-expressing T cell clones were specific for HCMV antigens. The eight sequenced donors were randomly selected healthy volunteers, three men and five women. A commercial ELISA kit detecting HCMV-specific IgG in serum was used to determine HCMV serostatus. For five or six donors, unsorted PBMC were also used to sequence bulk peripheral blood T-cell repertoires. Reads were demultiplexed and grouped by UMI with MIGEC, and clonotypes were assembled and quantified with MiTCR. To remove erroneous sequences, TCR cDNA sequences were retained only when supported by two or more reads. The tcR package was used for downstream repertoire analysis, with clonotypes matched between fractions based on CDR3 nucleotide sequence plus V segment. VDJmatch was used to annotate antigen specificity against VDJdb, with one amino acid substitution allowed in CDR3.

This chain is built from TRBV29-1 and TRBJ2-2; the D gene is possibly TRBD2, with 6 bases matching. Source material: PBMCs. The TCR was taken from a woman aged 18-29 years in good health. The CDR3 protein is CSVEDGGNTGELFF. The DNA sequence is TGCAGCGTTGAGGACGGGGGGAACACCGGGGAGCTGTTTTTT.